Below, 20 T cell receptor beta chains from the same sample are listed, as sequenced in a study of blood T cell repertoires in COVID-19. TCRdb's copy holds only in-frame clones and misses some; the assay was immunoSEQ multiplex PCR. The sample contains 120,000 to 150,000 clones, roughly 90% of which appear only once. Sequencing was performed on PBMCs or T cells enriched from blood (not recorded which). These receptors were taken from a woman under 40 with acute COVID-19.

The chain couples TRBV18 to TRBJ2-1, with 9 bases that match TRBD2. Per the germline V gene, CDR1 is KGHSH and CDR2 is LQKENI. The length of the CDR3 is 17 residues. V shed 3 bases, J shed 3 bases, and the junction held 9 bases outside the gene matches. The CDR3 loop reads CASSPPRGGGDYNEQFF. The CDR3, as DNA: TGTGCCAGCTCACCCCCTCGAGGCGGGGGGGACTACAATGAGCAGTTCTTC.

This sequence joins TRBV27 and TRBJ1-5; 8 positions agree with TRBD1. Unmatched junction bases numbered 7, after V lost 5 bases and J lost 7 bases. The length of the CDR3 is 14 residues. Germline CDR1 and CDR2: MNHEY and SMNVEV (reference sequence). CDR3 in amino acids: CASSRTGYGQPQHF. The CDR3 bases are TGTGCCAGCAGTCGGACAGGGTATGGCCAGCCCCAGCATTTT.

The chain links TRBV18 to TRBJ2-2; TRBD1 matches at 10 bases. J lost 5 bases, V lost 3 bases, and 9 bases had no gene match. The CDR3 runs 17 residues. Germline-derived CDR1 and CDR2 are KGHSH and LQKENI. The CDR3 DNA follows: TGTGCCAGCTCACCTAACGGACAGGGGGTATGGACCGGGGAGCTGTTTTTT. Protein product: CASSPNGQGVWTGELFF.

The CDR3 loop reads CASSERGRGNTIYF. The DNA of the CDR3 is TGTGCCAGTAGTGAGAGGGGGCGCGGAAACACCATATATTTT. The genes are TRBV19 and TRBJ1-3, with TRBD1 identical over 7 bases. Germline V gene lookup returns CDR1 LNHDA and CDR2 SQIVND (reference sequence). The CDR3 sequence is 14 residues long. The V segment lost 5 bases and the J segment 4 bases; nucleotides outside the gene matches: 5.

This rearrangement joins TRBV9 to TRBJ1-6; 7 positions agree with TRBD1. Germline V lookup: CDR1 SGDLS, CDR2 YYNGEE. The CDR3 length is 18 residues. The J segment lost 10 bases and the V segment lost 0 bases, leaving 16 bases of the junction unmatched. CDR3 nucleotides: TGTGCCAGCAGCGTAGGCCCCACTCTCGACAGGGAAGGATCACCCCTCCACTTT. Its protein is CASSVGPTLDREGSPLHF.

This rearrangement joins TRBV4-2 to TRBJ2-3; a possible D gene is TRBD2 (7 bases). V was pared by 1 base and J by 1 base, with 15 bases between. CDR3 size: 17 residues. Germline assignment: CDR1 LGHNA and CDR2 YNFKEQ. CDR3 sequence: CASSQVGGGSRTDTQYF. CDR3 bases: TGTGCCAGCAGCCAAGTGGGGGGCGGGAGCCGCACAGATACGCAGTATTTT.

V is TRBV6-4 and J is TRBJ2-1; tentatively, D is TRBD1 (6 bases). CDR3 size: 16 residues. Germline V gene data show CDR1 as MRHNA and CDR2 as SNTAGT. V was shortened by 0 bases and J by 0 bases, with 9 bases between the two germline ends. Here the CDR3 DNA reads TGTGCCAGCAGTGACTCAGGGGGTAGCTCCTACAATGAGCAGTTCTTC. Translation gives CASSDSGGSSYNEQFF.

This rearrangement joins TRBV23-1 to TRBJ2-7, with 7 bases fitting TRBD1. TRBV23-1 is recorded as an ORF, its role being uncertain. V shed 2 bases, J shed 7 bases, and the junction held 11 bases outside the gene matches. This CDR3 comprises 15 residues. The CDR3 loop reads CASSQPEDRVREQYF. Here the CDR3 DNA reads TGCGCCAGCAGTCAACCGGAAGACAGGGTACGGGAGCAGTACTTC.

This clone appeared once. The J gene is TRBJ2-5, the V gene TRBV21-1; the D call TRBD2 from the table was never checked on the DNA. TRBV21-1 is a pseudogene segment. The CDR3 covers 15 residues. In DNA form, the CDR3 reads TGTGCCAGCAGCAAATTAGCTCTTATTCTAGAGACCCAGTACTTC. This sequence encodes CASSKLALILETQYF.

This CDR3 reads CASSPEATNEKLFF. The DNA of the CDR3 is TGTGCCAGCTCTCCGGAGGCAACTAATGAAAAACTGTTTTTT. The V and J genes are TRBV18 and TRBJ1-4; D is unresolved. Germline V gives CDR1 KGHSH, CDR2 LQKENI. This CDR3 is 14 amino acids long. V was trimmed by 6 bases and J by 0 bases, leaving 8 bases between them.

The chain uses TRBV7-3 and TRBJ2-1; TRBD2 matches at 9 bases. This CDR3 spans 16 amino acids. V shed 5 bases and J 0 bases; nucleotides not matched to a gene: 5. The germline V gene has CDR1 SGHTA and CDR2 FQGTGA. DNA for the CDR3: TGTGCCAGCAGCATCTTTAGCGGGAGCTCCTACAATGAGCAGTTCTTC. It specifies CASSIFSGSSYNEQFF. Supplemented by reference TRBV7-3 and TRBJ2-1, the full variable domain reads GAGVSQTPSNKVTEKGKYVELRCDPISGHTALYWYRQSLGQGPEFLIYFQGTGAADDSGLPNDRFFAVRPEGSVSTLKIQRTERGDSAVYLCASSIFSGSSYNEQFFGPGTRLTVL.

The rearrangement uses TRBV7-2 and TRBJ2-7, with a weak D call TRBD2 (6 bases). This CDR3 spans 13 amino acids. Germline CDR1 is SGHTA and CDR2 is FQGNSA. V lost 1 base to trimming and J lost 6 bases, with 10 bases between them. CDR3 region: CASSLDGGTEQYF. CDR3 coding DNA: TGTGCCAGCAGCTTAGACGGGGGAACCGAGCAGTACTTC.

This chain links TRBV11-2 with TRBJ1-1; perhaps TRBD1 as D (5 bases). With 1 base removed from V and 2 bases from J, the gap between germline ends came to 8 bases. Per germline, CDR1 SGHAT and CDR2 FQNNGV. The CDR3 spans 14 residues. CDR3 amino acids: CASSLVQGNTEAFF. The CDR3 DNA follows: TGTGCCAGCAGCTTAGTTCAGGGAAACACTGAAGCTTTCTTT.

This clone has just one count. The chain is built from TRBV7-9 and TRBJ1-5; 8 bases line up with TRBD1. V was clipped by 5 bases and J by 5 bases; unmatched bases: 5. This CDR3 is built from 14 residues. Germline V gives CDR1 SEHNR, CDR2 FQNEAQ (reference sequence). CDR3 bases: TGTGCCAGCAGCGGGACAGGTGGGCATCAGCCCCAGCATTTT. Its protein product is CASSGTGGHQPQHF.

The CDR3: CASSYQGFSEAFF. The DNA of the CDR3 is TGTGCCAGCAGTTACCAGGGATTCTCTGAAGCTTTCTTT. The chain carries TRBV6-2 or TRBV6-3 and TRBJ1-1, with a weak D call TRBD1 (5 bases). Germline values: CDR1 MNHEY, CDR2 SVGEGT. This CDR3 spans 13 amino acids. The germline V and J ends were trimmed by 2 bases and 6 bases, with 10 bases remaining between them.

The J gene is TRBJ2-7, the V gene TRBV20-1; maybe TRBD1 (6 bases). Germline CDR1 reads DFQATT; CDR2 reads SNEGSKA (reference sequence). The CDR3 length is 13 residues. The V end was cut by 3 bases, the J end by 3 bases, with 12 bases between. CDR3 nucleotides: TGCAGTGCTAGTCAGGGGTTTTACTACGAGCAGTACTTC. Its translation: CSASQGFYYEQYF.

The chain employs TRBV29-1 and TRBJ1-1, with D maybe TRBD1 (5 bases). This CDR3 contains 13 residues. V was trimmed by 4 bases and J by 1 base, leaving 10 bases between them. From germline, CDR1 is SQVTM and CDR2 ANQGSEA. The CDR3 spells CSVVLTGNTEAFF. The CDR3 DNA sequence: TGCAGCGTTGTTCTAACAGGGAACACTGAAGCTTTCTTT.

The chain combines TRBV11-2 with TRBJ2-1, with D perhaps TRBD2 (6 bases). The CDR3 contains 16 residues. Trimming shortened V by 6 bases and J by 0 bases, and 15 bases separated the two germline ends. CDR1 is SGHAT and CDR2 is FQNNGV in the germline V gene. The CDR3 is CASRPGGTASYNEQFF. In DNA, the CDR3 is TGTGCCAGCAGACCTGGCGGGACCGCCTCCTACAATGAGCAGTTCTTC.

This chain links TRBV4-2 with TRBJ2-1; TRBD2 matches at 10 bases. The CDR3 extends over 16 amino acids. CDR1 and CDR2 (germline): LGHNA, YNFKEQ. With V trimmed by 0 bases and J by 7 bases, 6 bases remained unmatched. Here the CDR3 DNA reads TGTGCCAGCAGCCAAGAGGCTAGCGGGGGTGGGAATGAGCAGTTCTTC. Translating it yields CASSQEASGGGNEQFF.

This clone appeared once. The chain recombines TRBV10-1 with TRBJ2-7; 11 bases match TRBD2. The CDR3 is 16 residues long. Trimming took 9 bases from V and 7 from J; bases not matched to a gene: 17. The germline CDR1 and CDR2 sequences are WNHNN and SYGVQD (reference sequence). The CDR3 loop is CASAELASGRRWEQYF. As DNA, the CDR3 is TGCGCCAGTGCTGAGCTGGCTAGCGGGAGGCGTTGGGAGCAGTACTTC.